Each of the 12 T cell receptor beta chains below was sequenced from the same sample in a study of T cells in Graves' hyperthyroidism and ophthalmopathy (dated by TCRdb to about 2019). Libraries came from multiplex PCR. These reads were obtained on an Illumina HiSeq 2000. The TCR beta CDR3 regions were amplified from the RNA transcripts. A first-round RT-PCR of the TCR CDR3 used the HTBI primer set with the Qiagen OneStep RT-PCR kit. Using fastp at Q25 and MiXCR, TCRdb reprocessed the public reads and kept productive beta chains. Rows merge per CDR3 protein into single entries with the most common DNA and genes. Present in this sample are more than 500,000 distinct CDR3 sequences, approximately 14% of which were seen just once. The ten most abundant clones make up over 3.5% of the sample. What was sequenced was blood. Receptors originate from a woman aged 40 to 50 with Graves' ophthalmopathy.

The V gene is TRBV19, the J gene TRBJ2-6, with D perhaps matching TRBD1 (6 bases). In germline, CDR1 is LNHDA, CDR2 SQIVND (reference sequence). V lost 4 bases and J 1 base, leaving 11 bases between the germline ends. This CDR3 is built from 16 residues. The CDR3, as DNA: TGTGCCAGTAGTACCTACAGGGTTTCTGGGGCCAACGTCCTGACTTTC. Translating gives CASSTYRVSGANVLTF.

In DNA, the CDR3 is TGTGCCAGCAGTGCACCGGGACTAGCGGGCTACGAGCAGTACTTC. Translating it yields CASSAPGLAGYEQYF. J is TRBJ2-7 and V is TRBV25-1, with 12 bases matching TRBD2. The CDR3 is 15 amino acids. Germline V lookup: CDR1 MGHDK, CDR2 SYGVNS. V trimming: 4 bases; J trimming: 3 bases; junction bases outside the gene matches: 4.

This clonotype was counted only a few times. V usage is TRBV6-1 and J usage is TRBJ2-1, with 11 bases matching TRBD2. The CDR3 contains 20 residues. Germline assignment: CDR1 MNHNS and CDR2 SASEGT. The V and J ends lost 2 bases and 6 bases, in that order; junction bases with no gene match: 18. The CDR3 sequence is CASSETMARAGTSGANEQFF. In DNA form, the CDR3 reads TGTGCCAGCAGTGAAACTATGGCCCGCGCCGGGACTAGCGGAGCCAATGAGCAGTTCTTC.

The V and J genes are TRBV24-1 and TRBJ1-5; D not certain. Germline V CDR1 and CDR2: KGHDR, SFDVKD. This CDR3 is 13 amino acids long. V was trimmed by 1 base and J by 3 bases, leaving 3 bases between them. CDR3 amino acids: CATSDLDNQPQHF. CDR3 nucleotides: TGTGCCACCAGTGATTTAGACAATCAGCCCCAGCATTTT.

Ten or more counts support this clonotype. The rearrangement links TRBV11-2 to TRBJ2-7; possibly TRBD2 for D (5 bases). The V and J ends lost 0 bases and 2 bases respectively, with 11 bases between them. Germline loops: CDR1 SGHAT, CDR2 FQNNGV. This CDR3 comprises 15 residues. This chain's CDR3 is CASSLDLAITYEQYF. DNA of the CDR3: TGTGCCAGCAGCTTAGATTTAGCGATCACCTACGAGCAGTACTTC.

This clonotype was counted many times. The DNA for the CDR3 is TGCAGCGTTGAAGGGTATAGCTCCTACGAGCAGTACTTC. Translation: CSVEGYSSYEQYF. The chain combines TRBV29-1 with TRBJ2-7; D not resolved. V lost 1 base and J 0 bases, leaving 7 bases between the germline ends. Germline V gene data show CDR1 as SQVTM and CDR2 as ANQGSEA. CDR3 length: 13 residues.

There are many counts of this clonotype. The chain employs TRBV20-1 and TRBJ1-1; 9 positions agree with TRBD1. Looked up from germline, CDR1 is DFQATT and CDR2 is SNEGSKA (reference sequence). The CDR3 consists of 15 residues. Losses at the gene ends were 3 bases for V and 10 bases for J; bases not matched to a gene: 15. The CDR3 region is CSASPSETGGSGAFF. CDR3 coding DNA: TGCAGTGCTAGTCCGAGTGAAACAGGGGGCTCAGGAGCTTTCTTT.

Worth noting for this clonotype: The CDR3 carries no conserved terminal phenylalanine or tryptophan, so it likely arises from a read error. The chain combines TRBV11-3 with TRBJ2-5; 8 nucleotides align to TRBD2. The CDR3 covers 15 residues. The V gene's germline CDR1 is SGHNT and CDR2 YENEEA. V trimming: 8 bases; J trimming: 2 bases; junction bases outside the gene matches: 10. CDR3: CASSREGRIQETQYL. The CDR3 nucleotides are TGTGCCAGCTCCCGGGAGGGGAGAATTCAAGAGACCCAGTACTTA.

The chain carries TRBV7-9 and TRBJ2-2; tentatively, D is TRBD2 (5 bases). The V end was cut by 7 bases, the J end by 8 bases, with 8 bases between. Germline V gene data show CDR1 as SEHNR and CDR2 as FQNEAQ (reference sequence). CDR3 length equals 11 residues. DNA for the CDR3: TGTGCCAGCACCCGCGGGGGGGAGCTGTTTTTT. Translating gives CASTRGGELFF.

The table lists this clonotype with many counts. This chain uses TRBV6-5 with TRBJ2-7; weak D call: TRBD2 (6 bases). This CDR3 comprises 15 residues. V was cut by 1 base and J by 5 bases, with 15 bases left in between. The germline gives CDR1 MNHEY, CDR2 SVGAGI. The CDR3 bases are TGTGCCAGCAGTTACTTGGGGACTGGGCGCCACGAGCAGTACTTC. Translation gives CASSYLGTGRHEQYF.

As concerns this clonotype: This clone may be a read error of a much larger clone one base away. The rearrangement links TRBV10-2 to TRBJ2-7, with D possibly TRBD2 on 6 matching bases. This CDR3 contains 14 residues. The germline V gene encodes CDR1 WSHSY and CDR2 SAAADI. The CDR3 loop reads CASTAGLPPYGQYF. CDR3 DNA: TGCGCCAGCACCGCGGGGCTACCCCCCTACGGGCAGTACTTC.

The table lists this clonotype with many counts. The rearrangement links TRBV24-1 to TRBJ2-7, with D tentatively TRBD1 (6 bases). Trimming took off 7 bases at V and 3 bases at J, with 15 bases between the two ends. The germline CDR1 and CDR2 sequences are KGHDR and SFDVKD. The CDR3 sequence is 14 residues long. The CDR3 DNA follows: TGTGCCACCAGGACCGGGACACCTATCTACGAGCAGTACTTC. It translates to CATRTGTPIYEQYF.